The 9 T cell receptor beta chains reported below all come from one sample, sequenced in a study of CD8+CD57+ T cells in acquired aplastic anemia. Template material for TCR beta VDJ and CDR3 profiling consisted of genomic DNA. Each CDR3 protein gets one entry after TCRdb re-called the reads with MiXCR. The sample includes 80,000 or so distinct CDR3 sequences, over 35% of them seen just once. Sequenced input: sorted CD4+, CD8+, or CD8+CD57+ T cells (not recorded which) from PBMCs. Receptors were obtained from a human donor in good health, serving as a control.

In DNA, the CDR3 is TGTGCCAGCAGCATGCGACCCCAGACAGGGACCATGAACACTGAAGCTTTCTTT. It yields the protein CASSMRPQTGTMNTEAFF. The V gene is TRBV9, the J gene TRBJ1-1; the match to TRBD1 covers 7 bases. The CDR3 is made up of 18 amino acids. The ends lost 4 bases at V and 0 bases at J; junction bases unmatched: 15. The germline CDR1 and CDR2 sequences are SGDLS and YYNGEE.

CDR3 DNA sequence: TGCAGTGCGGTCGACGTTACGGGCTCACCCCTCCACTTT. Its protein is CSAVDVTGSPLHF. The V and J genes are TRBV20-1 and TRBJ1-6, with D unclear. This CDR3 has 13 amino acids. Germline CDR1 reads DFQATT; CDR2 reads SNEGSKA (reference sequence). V lost 6 bases and J lost 10, with 16 bases in between.

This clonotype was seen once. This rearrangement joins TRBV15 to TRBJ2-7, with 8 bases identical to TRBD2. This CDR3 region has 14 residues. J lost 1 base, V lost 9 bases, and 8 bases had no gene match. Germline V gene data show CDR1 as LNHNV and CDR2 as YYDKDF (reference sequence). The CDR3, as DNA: TGTGCCACTTGGTTAGTAGCGGGGTCCTACGAGCAGTACTTC. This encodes CATWLVAGSYEQYF.

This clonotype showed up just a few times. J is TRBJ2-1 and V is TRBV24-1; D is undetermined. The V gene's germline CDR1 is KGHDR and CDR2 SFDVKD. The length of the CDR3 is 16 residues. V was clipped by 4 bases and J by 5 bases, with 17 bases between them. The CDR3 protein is CATSDRSGGPNNEQFF. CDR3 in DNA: TGTGCCACCAGTGACCGATCCGGCGGCCCCAACAATGAGCAGTTCTTC.

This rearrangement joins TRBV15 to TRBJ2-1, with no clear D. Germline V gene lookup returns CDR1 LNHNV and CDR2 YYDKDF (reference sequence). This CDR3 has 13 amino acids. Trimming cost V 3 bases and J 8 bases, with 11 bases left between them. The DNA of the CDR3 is TGTGCCACCAGCAGCCCAGTTGACGATGAGCAGTTCTTC. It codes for CATSSPVDDEQFF.

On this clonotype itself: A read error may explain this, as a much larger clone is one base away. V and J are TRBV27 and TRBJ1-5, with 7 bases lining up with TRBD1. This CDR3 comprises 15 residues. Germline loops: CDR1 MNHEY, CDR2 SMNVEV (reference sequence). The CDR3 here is CAGSVTGQGSQPQHF. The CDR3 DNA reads TGTGCCGGCAGTGTGACAGGGCAGGGTAGTCAGCCCCAGCATTTT.

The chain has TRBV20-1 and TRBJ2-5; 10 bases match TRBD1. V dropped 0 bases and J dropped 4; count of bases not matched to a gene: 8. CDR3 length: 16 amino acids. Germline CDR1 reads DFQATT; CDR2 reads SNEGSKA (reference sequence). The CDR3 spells CSARDLGDRGIETQYF. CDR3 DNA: TGCAGTGCTAGAGATCTAGGGGACAGGGGAATAGAGACCCAGTACTTC.

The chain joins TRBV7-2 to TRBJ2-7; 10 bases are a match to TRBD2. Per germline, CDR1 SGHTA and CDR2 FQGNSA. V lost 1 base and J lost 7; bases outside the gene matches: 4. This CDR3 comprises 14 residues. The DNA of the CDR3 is TGTGCCAGCAGCTTAGGCTCACTAGCGGGGGAGCAGTACTTC. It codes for CASSLGSLAGEQYF.

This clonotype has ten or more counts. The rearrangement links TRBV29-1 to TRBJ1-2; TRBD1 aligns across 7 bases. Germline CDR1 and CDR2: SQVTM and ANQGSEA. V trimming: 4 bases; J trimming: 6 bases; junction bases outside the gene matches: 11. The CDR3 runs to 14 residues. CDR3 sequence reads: CSVGADRVVDGYTF. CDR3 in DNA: TGCAGCGTTGGGGCCGACAGGGTAGTAGATGGCTACACCTTC. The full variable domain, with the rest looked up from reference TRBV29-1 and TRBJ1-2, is SAVISQKPSRDICQRGTSLTIQCQVDSQVTMMFWYRQQPGQSLTLIATANQGSEATYESGFVIDKFPISRPNLTFSTLTVSNMSPEDSSIYLCSVGADRVVDGYTFGSGTRLTVV.